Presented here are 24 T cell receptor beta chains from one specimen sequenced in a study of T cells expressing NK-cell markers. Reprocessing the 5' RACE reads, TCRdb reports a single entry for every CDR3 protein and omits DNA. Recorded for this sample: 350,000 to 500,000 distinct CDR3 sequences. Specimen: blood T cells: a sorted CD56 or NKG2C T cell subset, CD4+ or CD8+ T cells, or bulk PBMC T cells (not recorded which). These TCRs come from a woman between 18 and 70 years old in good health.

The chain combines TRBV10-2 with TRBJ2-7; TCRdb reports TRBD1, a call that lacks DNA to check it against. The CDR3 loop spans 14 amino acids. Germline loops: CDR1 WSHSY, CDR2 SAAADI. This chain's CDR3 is CASTAGRSSYEQYF.

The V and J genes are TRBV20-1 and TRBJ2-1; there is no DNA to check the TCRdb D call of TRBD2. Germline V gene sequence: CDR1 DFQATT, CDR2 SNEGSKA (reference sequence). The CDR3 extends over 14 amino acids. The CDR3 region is CSAREGTSGRTQFF.

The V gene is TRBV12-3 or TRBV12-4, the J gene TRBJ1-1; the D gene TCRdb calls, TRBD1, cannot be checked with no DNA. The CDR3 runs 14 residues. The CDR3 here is CASSKRQVTAEAFF.

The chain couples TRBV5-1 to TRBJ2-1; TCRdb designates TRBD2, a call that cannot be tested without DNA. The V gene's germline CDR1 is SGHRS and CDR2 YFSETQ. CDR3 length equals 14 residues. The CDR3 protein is CASTGAGGPYEQFF.

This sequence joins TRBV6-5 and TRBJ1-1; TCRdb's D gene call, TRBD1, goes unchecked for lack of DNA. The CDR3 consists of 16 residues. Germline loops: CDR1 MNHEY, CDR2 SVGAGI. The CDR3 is CASSYPDRGGNTEAFF.

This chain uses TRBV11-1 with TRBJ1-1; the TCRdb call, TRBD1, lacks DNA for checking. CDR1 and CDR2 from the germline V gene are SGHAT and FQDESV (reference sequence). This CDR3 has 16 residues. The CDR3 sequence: CASSLGQAAWNTEAFF.

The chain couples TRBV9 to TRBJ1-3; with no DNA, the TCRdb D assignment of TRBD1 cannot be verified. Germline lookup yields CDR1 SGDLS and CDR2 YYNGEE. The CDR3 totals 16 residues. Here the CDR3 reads CASSRSGGFAGNTIYF. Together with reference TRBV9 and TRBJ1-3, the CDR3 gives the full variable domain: DSGVTQTPKHLITATGQRVTLRCSPRSGDLSVYWYQQSLDQGLQFLIQYYNGEERAKGNILERFSAQQFPDLHSELNLSSLELGDSALYFCASSRSGGFAGNTIYFGEGSWLTVV.

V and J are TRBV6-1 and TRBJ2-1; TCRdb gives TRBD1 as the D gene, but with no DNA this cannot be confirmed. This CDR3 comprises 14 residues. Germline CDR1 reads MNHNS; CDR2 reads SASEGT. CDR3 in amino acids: CASSRKQGLNEQFF.

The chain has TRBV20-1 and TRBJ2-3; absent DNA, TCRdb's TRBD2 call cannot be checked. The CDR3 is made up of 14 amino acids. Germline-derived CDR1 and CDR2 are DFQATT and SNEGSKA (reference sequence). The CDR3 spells CSAVTSGARGTQYF.

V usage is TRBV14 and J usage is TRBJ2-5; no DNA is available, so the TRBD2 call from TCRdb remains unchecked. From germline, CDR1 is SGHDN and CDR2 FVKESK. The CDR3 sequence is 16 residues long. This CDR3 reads CACSLRLVRAQETQYF.

CDR3 residues: CASSYFLLAGGNEQFF. The gene calls are TRBV6-5 and TRBJ2-1; as DNA is missing, the TRBD2 call by TCRdb cannot be tested. Germline values: CDR1 MNHEY, CDR2 SVGAGI. This CDR3 region has 16 residues.

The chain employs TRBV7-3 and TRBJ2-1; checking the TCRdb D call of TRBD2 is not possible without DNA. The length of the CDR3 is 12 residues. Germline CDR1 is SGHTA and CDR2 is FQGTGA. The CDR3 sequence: CASSFPAGEQFF.

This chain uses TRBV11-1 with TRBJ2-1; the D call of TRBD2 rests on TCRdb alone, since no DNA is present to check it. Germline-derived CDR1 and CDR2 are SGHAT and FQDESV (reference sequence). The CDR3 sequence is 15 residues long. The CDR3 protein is CASSSPSGRLNEQFF.

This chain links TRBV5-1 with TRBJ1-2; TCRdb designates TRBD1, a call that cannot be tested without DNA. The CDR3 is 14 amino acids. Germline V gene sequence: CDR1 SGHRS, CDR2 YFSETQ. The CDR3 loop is CASSLSGQGYGYTF.

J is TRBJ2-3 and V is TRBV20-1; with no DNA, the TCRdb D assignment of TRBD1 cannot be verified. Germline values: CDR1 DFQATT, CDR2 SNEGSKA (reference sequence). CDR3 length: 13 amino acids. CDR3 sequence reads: CSAERPGADTQYF.

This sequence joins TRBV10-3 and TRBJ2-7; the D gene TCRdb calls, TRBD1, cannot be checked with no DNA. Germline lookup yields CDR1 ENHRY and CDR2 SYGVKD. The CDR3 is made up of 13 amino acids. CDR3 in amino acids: CAIKGTGQYEQYF.

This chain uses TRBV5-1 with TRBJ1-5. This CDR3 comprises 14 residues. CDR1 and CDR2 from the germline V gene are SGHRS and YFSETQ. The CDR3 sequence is CASSSGRGNQPQHF. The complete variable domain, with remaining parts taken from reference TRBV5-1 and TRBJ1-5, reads KAGVTQTPRYLIKTRGQQVTLSCSPISGHRSVSWYQQTPGQGLQFLFEYFSETQRNKGNFPGRFSGRQFSNSRSEMNVSTLELGDSALYLCASSSGRGNQPQHFGDGTRLSIL.

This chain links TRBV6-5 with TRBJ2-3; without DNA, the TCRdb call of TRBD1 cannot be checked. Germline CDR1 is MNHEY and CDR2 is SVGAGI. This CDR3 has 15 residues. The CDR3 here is CASSFGGGLTDTQYF.

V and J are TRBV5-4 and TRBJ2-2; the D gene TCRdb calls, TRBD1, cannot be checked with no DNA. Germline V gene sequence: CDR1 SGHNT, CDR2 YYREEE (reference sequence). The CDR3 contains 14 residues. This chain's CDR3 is CASSLAGGAGELFF.

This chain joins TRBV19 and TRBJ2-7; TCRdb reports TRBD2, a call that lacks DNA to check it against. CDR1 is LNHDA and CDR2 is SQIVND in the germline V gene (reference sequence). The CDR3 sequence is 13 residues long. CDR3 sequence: CASGPSGNFEQYF.

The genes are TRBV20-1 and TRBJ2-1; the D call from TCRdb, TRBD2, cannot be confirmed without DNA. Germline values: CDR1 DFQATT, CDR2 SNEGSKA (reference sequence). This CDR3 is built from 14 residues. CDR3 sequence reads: CSAPGTSGRNEQFF.

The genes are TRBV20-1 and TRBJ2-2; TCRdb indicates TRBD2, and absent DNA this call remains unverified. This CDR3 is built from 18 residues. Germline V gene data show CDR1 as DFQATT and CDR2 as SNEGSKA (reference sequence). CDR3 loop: CSARSGTSGGTNTGELFF.

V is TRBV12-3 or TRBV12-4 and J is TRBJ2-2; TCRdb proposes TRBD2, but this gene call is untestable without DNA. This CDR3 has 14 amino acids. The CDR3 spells CASSLGGYTGELFF.

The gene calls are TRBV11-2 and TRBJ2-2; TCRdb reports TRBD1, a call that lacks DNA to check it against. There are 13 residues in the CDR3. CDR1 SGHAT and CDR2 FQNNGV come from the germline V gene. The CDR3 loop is CASSLQGAGELFF.